This TCR beta chain originates from a study of cytotoxic CD8 clonotypes in ibrutinib-treated CLL. The TCR beta libraries used approximately 2 micrograms of genomic DNA that came from cryopreserved PBMCs. Regarding the study as a whole: Baseline clonality, above age-matched healthy donor levels, tracked circulating CD8+ T-cell counts.

To note about this clone: As yet, its antigen is unknown.

Measured with immunoSEQ multiplex PCR; TCRdb has only the in-frame clones, and not every one. The table lists about 300,000 clones, around 76% of them singletons. The germline CDR1 and CDR2 sequences are LNHDA and SQIVND (reference sequence). With V trimmed by 4 bases and J by 7 bases, 6 bases remained unmatched. The CDR3 has 15 residues. The sequences come from PBMCs, collected at disease progression, from a patient treated with ibrutinib. This clonotype originated in a human donor with chronic lymphocytic leukemia. This sequence joins TRBV19 and TRBJ1-5, with TRBD1 matching 11 bases. The CDR3 nucleotides are TGTGCCAGTAGTACATGGACAGGGGGCGTGCAGCCCCAGCATTTT. Encoded protein: CASSTWTGGVQPQHF.